One sample yielded the 26 T cell receptor beta chains listed below, sequenced in a study of memory CD4+ T cells and cytomegalovirus serostatus. Single viable CD3+CD4+CD8-CD45RO+ cells were sorted as the memory CD4+ T cells. Clones were read by immunoSEQ multiplex PCR, and TCRdb kept only the in-frame ones, dropping some. Of about 57,000 clones in the sample, 70% to 80% are singletons; the top ten hold 0.82%. The sequencing sample was made of memory CD4+ T cells from blood. These receptors were collected from an adult in good health and CMV-seronegative.

The rearrangement joins TRBV2 to TRBJ2-3; 10 nucleotides match TRBD2. CDR1 is SNHLY and CDR2 is FYNNEI in the germline V gene. J was trimmed by 10 bases and V by 3 bases; bases with no gene match: 10. CDR3 length equals 15 residues. CDR3 coding DNA: TGTGCCAGCAGTGAGGGTAGCGGGAGGCGTCATCCGCAGTATTTT. Protein product: CASSEGSGRRHPQYF.

V gene TRBV30 combines with J gene TRBJ2-7; no definite D call. V was pared by 3 bases and J by 3 bases, with 6 bases between. The CDR3 consists of 11 residues. CDR1 and CDR2 (germline): GTSNPN, SVGIG (reference sequence). CDR3 in DNA: TGTGCCTGGAGGCTCAACTACGAGCAGTACTTC. Encoded protein: CAWRLNYEQYF.

The chain uses TRBV29-1 and TRBJ2-5; D possibly corresponds to TRBD2 (5 bases). The CDR3 has 12 amino acids. Germline CDR1 is SQVTM and CDR2 is ANQGSEA. Trimming pared 7 bases from V and 3 bases from J, leaving 12 bases between. The CDR3 region is CSGGGREETQYF. DNA of the CDR3: TGCAGCGGAGGAGGCAGAGAAGAGACCCAGTACTTC.

The chain employs TRBV6-1 and TRBJ1-2; D not certain. The CDR3 consists of 14 residues. From germline, CDR1 is MNHNS and CDR2 SASEGT. Between the trimmed V and J ends, which lost 0 bases and 5 bases, there was a span of 10 bases. The CDR3 region is CASSEAQSVYGYTF. CDR3 bases: TGTGCCAGCAGTGAAGCGCAGTCTGTTTATGGCTACACCTTC.

This rearrangement joins TRBV10-3 to TRBJ2-3, with TRBD2 matching over 14 bases. Germline V gene sequence: CDR1 ENHRY, CDR2 SYGVKD. The CDR3 totals 18 residues. J was trimmed by 0 bases and V by 0 bases; bases with no gene match: 2. The chain's CDR3 is CAISESTSGRASTDTQYF. Here the CDR3 DNA reads TGTGCCATCAGTGAGTCGACTAGCGGGAGGGCCAGCACAGATACGCAGTATTTT.

In this sample, this clone turned up once. The J gene is TRBJ2-7, the V gene TRBV25-1, with D perhaps given as TRBD1 or TRBD2 (6 bases each). Trimming shortened V by 2 bases and J by 0 bases, and 14 bases separated the two germline ends. The CDR3 runs to 16 residues. Germline values: CDR1 MGHDK, CDR2 SYGVNS. In nucleotides, the CDR3 is TGTGCCAGCAGTGAAGGGGGGCGGGGCTTCTCCTACGAGCAGTACTTC. Amino acid sequence: CASSEGGRGFSYEQYF.

V gene TRBV6-6 combines with J gene TRBJ1-5; D might be TRBD1 (5 bases). The V gene's germline CDR1 is MNHNY and CDR2 SVGAGI (reference sequence). This CDR3 spans 15 amino acids. Trimming stripped 5 bases from V and 6 bases from J, with 17 bases between. CDR3 sequence (DNA): TGTGCCAGCAGTCTCGTCACGGGGCATGGTCAGCCCCAGCATTTT. Its translation is CASSLVTGHGQPQHF.

V usage is TRBV7-9 and J usage is TRBJ1-3; TRBD1 might be the D (5 bases). CDR1 is SEHNR and CDR2 is FQNEAQ in the germline V gene (reference sequence). This CDR3 contains 17 residues. Trimming shortened V by 4 bases and J by 7 bases, and 23 bases separated the two germline ends. CDR3 sequence (DNA): TGTGCCAGCAGCTCCCCCCGGAGGCAGGGTGGGAGTAACACCATATATTTT. As protein: CASSSPRRQGGSNTIYF.

The sample holds one count of this clone. The chain employs TRBV5-1 and TRBJ2-5, with TRBD2 matching over 9 bases. The CDR3 runs 16 residues. Germline CDR1 SGHRS, CDR2 YFSETQ. V gave up 4 bases and J gave up 3 bases; unmatched junction bases: 10. The CDR3 sequence: CASSLALGLAEETQYF. The CDR3 DNA reads as TGCGCCAGCAGCCTAGCCCTGGGACTAGCCGAAGAGACCCAGTACTTC.

This chain uses TRBV5-1 with TRBJ1-4, with 7 nucleotides matching TRBD1. Germline-derived CDR1 and CDR2 are SGHRS and YFSETQ. The CDR3 is 17 residues long. J gave up 2 bases and V 4 bases, and 11 bases lay outside the gene matches. The CDR3 spells CASSLNRGEGTNEKLFF. The CDR3 nucleotides are TGCGCCAGCAGCCTTAACAGGGGCGAGGGCACTAATGAAAAACTGTTTTTT.

V is TRBV7-8 and J is TRBJ2-2; the D is unclear. The CDR3 sequence is 12 residues long. V was pared by 5 bases and J by 2 bases, with 3 bases between. The V gene's germline CDR1 is SGHVS and CDR2 FQNEAQ. CDR3 sequence: CASSPNTGELFF. The CDR3 DNA reads as TGTGCCAGCAGCCCTAACACCGGGGAGCTGTTTTTT.

This chain links TRBV28 with TRBJ1-6; 8 bases fit TRBD1. Germline trimming cut 8 bases from V and 5 bases from J; bases unmatched to any gene: 2. Germline CDR1 is MDHEN and CDR2 is SYDVKM. The CDR3 consists of 13 residues. The CDR3 nucleotides are TGTGCCAGCGGACAGGGCCATAATTCACCCCTCCACTTT. Protein product: CASGQGHNSPLHF.

This clone was recorded a few times. J is TRBJ2-7 and V is TRBV20-1; D is perhaps TRBD1 or TRBD2 (5 bases each). CDR3 length: 11 residues. Germline CDR1 is DFQATT and CDR2 is SNEGSKA (reference sequence). V was trimmed by 3 bases and J by 12 bases, leaving 15 bases between them. The CDR3 DNA follows: TGCAGTGCTAGGGCTACAGGAGGCACGTACTTC. Translated: CSARATGGTYF.

The gene calls are TRBV7-3 and TRBJ2-1, with D perhaps given as TRBD1 or TRBD2 (5 bases each). V lost 5 bases and J 2 bases, leaving 13 bases between the germline ends. Germline CDR1 reads SGHTA; CDR2 reads FQGTGA. The CDR3 sequence is 15 residues long. CDR3 sequence: CASSPGTATYNEQFF. CDR3 sequence (DNA): TGTGCCAGCAGCCCCGGGACGGCGACCTACAATGAGCAGTTCTTC.

This CDR3 reads CASSPAGRSTDTQYF. The CDR3, as DNA: TGTGCCAGCAGCCCAGCAGGAAGGTCGACAGATACGCAGTATTTT. The chain couples TRBV7-3 to TRBJ2-3; no firm D call. The germline V gene has CDR1 SGHTA and CDR2 FQGTGA. The CDR3 loop spans 15 amino acids. V lost 5 bases, J lost 3 bases, and 15 bases lay in between.

V and J are TRBV7-8 and TRBJ2-3; D unresolved. V was trimmed by 1 base and J by 1 base, leaving 6 bases between them. The CDR3 covers 14 residues. Germline CDR1 and CDR2: SGHVS and FQNEAQ. The CDR3 coding sequence is TGTGCCAGCAGCTTAGTCCCCGGCACAGATACGCAGTATTTT. Its translation: CASSLVPGTDTQYF.

This clone was picked up one time. V and J are TRBV10-2 and TRBJ2-2, with TRBD1 as a possible D gene (6 bases). Trimming pared 6 bases from V and 4 bases from J, leaving 21 bases between. Germline CDR1 reads WSHSY; CDR2 reads SAAADI. This CDR3 is 17 amino acids long. CDR3 amino acids: CASSQQGVLVGTGELFF. CDR3 nucleotides: TGCGCCAGCAGCCAACAGGGTGTATTGGTCGGCACCGGGGAGCTGTTTTTT.

This clone has a count of ten or more. The rearrangement links TRBV7-2 to TRBJ2-2; D is uncertain. This CDR3 spans 13 amino acids. V dropped 2 bases and J dropped 8 bases, with 9 bases sitting between them. Germline loops: CDR1 SGHTA, CDR2 FQGNSA. The DNA for the CDR3 is TGTGCCAGCAGCTTATCCTACCTAGGGGAGCTGTTTTTT. Translation gives CASSLSYLGELFF.

A word on this clone: Germline and junction disagree at one end, which may indicate a read error. J is TRBJ2-2 and V is TRBV7-7, with D perhaps TRBD1 or TRBD2 (5 bases each). The CDR3 covers 12 residues. Germline V CDR1 and CDR2: SSHAT, FNYEAQ (reference sequence). As DNA, the CDR3 is TGTGCTAGCAGCTTAGACAGCGGAGAGCTGTTTTTT. Its translation: CASSLDSGELFF.

This sequence joins TRBV19 and TRBJ2-2; 9 bases are a match to TRBD1. Per germline, CDR1 LNHDA and CDR2 SQIVND (reference sequence). The CDR3 extends over 14 amino acids. V lost 10 bases, J lost 6 bases, and 9 bases stayed unmatched. This CDR3 reads CATAGQGFSGELFF. CDR3 DNA: TGTGCCACCGCGGGACAGGGTTTTTCCGGGGAGCTGTTTTTT.

This clone came up a few times. V and J are TRBV19 and TRBJ1-2; perhaps TRBD1 as D (5 bases). The CDR3 contains 13 residues. The V and J ends lost 5 bases and 9 bases respectively, with 16 bases between them. Germline V lookup: CDR1 LNHDA, CDR2 SQIVND (reference sequence). CDR3 sequence reads: CASSAELGLRYTF. The CDR3 region has the DNA TGTGCCAGTAGTGCTGAACTGGGACTACGCTACACCTTC.

The CDR3 here is CASSSYFWRGEQFF. CDR3 sequence (DNA): TGTGCCAGCAGTAGCTACTTTTGGCGGGGTGAGCAGTTCTTC. This chain connects TRBV28 to TRBJ2-1, with a possible D match to TRBD2 (6 bases). This CDR3 has 14 residues. Trimming left V 5 bases short and J 9 bases short, with 17 bases between. Germline lookup yields CDR1 MDHEN and CDR2 SYDVKM. Full variable domain (outside the CDR3, taken from reference TRBV28 and TRBJ2-1): DVKVTQSSRYLVKRTGEKVFLECVQDMDHENMFWYRQDPGLGLRLIYFSYDVKMKEKGDIPEGYSVSREKKERFSLILESASTNQTSMYLCASSSYFWRGEQFFGPGTRLTVL.

The chain employs TRBV7-8 and TRBJ2-5, with D possibly TRBD2 on 6 matching bases. Germline lookup yields CDR1 SGHVS and CDR2 FQNEAQ. V lost 6 bases and J lost 1, with 12 bases in between. This CDR3 has 14 amino acids. The CDR3 DNA reads TGTGCCAGCAGGGCGGGACGGATCCAAGAGACCCAGTACTTC. It is translated as CASRAGRIQETQYF.

The chain uses TRBV7-3 and TRBJ2-1, with TRBD1 matching over 7 bases. The germline V gene encodes CDR1 SGHTA and CDR2 FQGTGA. Germline trimming cut 0 bases from V and 5 bases from J; bases unmatched to any gene: 10. The CDR3 sequence is 17 residues long. The CDR3 loop reads CASSLTRGKGADNEQFF. Here the CDR3 DNA reads TGTGCCAGCAGCTTAACTCGCGGTAAGGGGGCCGACAATGAGCAGTTCTTC.

This clone was seen a few times. J is TRBJ2-7 and V is TRBV6-5, with TRBD1 matching over 11 bases. Germline values: CDR1 MNHEY, CDR2 SVGAGI. The CDR3 has 15 amino acids. Trimming removed 3 bases from V and 2 bases from J; junction bases left unmatched: 3. This CDR3 reads CASSYRDRGTYEQYF. For the CDR3, the DNA is TGTGCCAGCAGTTATCGGGACAGGGGGACCTACGAGCAGTACTTC.

V gene TRBV9 combines with J gene TRBJ2-7; 10 bases match TRBD2. The J segment lost 2 bases and the V segment lost 0 bases, leaving 2 bases of the junction unmatched. CDR1 SGDLS and CDR2 YYNGEE come from the germline V gene. The CDR3 length is 15 residues. The CDR3 DNA reads TGTGCCAGCAGCGTAGAAGCGGGAGGGCCCTACGAGCAGTACTTC. Translating gives CASSVEAGGPYEQYF.